One and the same sample provided the 14 T cell receptor beta chains below, sequenced in a study of T cells after yellow fever vaccination. MiXCR was run by TCRdb on the 5' RACE reads, yielding one entry per CDR3 protein. The table has a few hundred thousand distinct CDR3 sequences, 3.6% seen once; the top ten hold under 20%. The sample was PBMCs, taken 15 days after the yellow fever booster vaccination. The origin of the receptors is a man aged 18 to 35 who received the YFV17D yellow fever vaccine.

This clonotype was detected ten times or more. V gene TRBV3-1 combines with J gene TRBJ1-2; TRBD1 matches 7 bases. The germline V gene has CDR1 LGHDT and CDR2 YNNKEL (reference sequence). The CDR3 is made up of 16 amino acids. The J segment lost 8 bases and the V segment lost 5 bases, leaving 17 bases of the junction unmatched. The CDR3 loop is CASSTHPTGWVRGYTF. CDR3 bases: TGTGCCAGCAGCACACACCCGACAGGGTGGGTTCGGGGCTACACCTTC. Full variable domain (outside the CDR3, taken from reference TRBV3-1 and TRBJ1-2): DTAVSQTPKYLVTQMGNDKSIKCEQNLGHDTMYWYKQDSKKFLKIMFSYNNKELIINETVPNRFSPKSPDKAHLNLHINSLELGDSAVYFCASSTHPTGWVRGYTFGSGTRLTVV.

This clonotype appeared many times. The V gene is TRBV20-1, the J gene TRBJ2-1, with TRBD2 matching over 8 bases. CDR1 is DFQATT and CDR2 is SNEGSKA in the germline V gene (reference sequence). The length of the CDR3 is 15 residues. V shed 8 bases, J shed 10 bases, and the junction held 19 bases outside the gene matches. The CDR3 nucleotides are TGCAGTACACATCTAGCGGGCACGGGCCACGGGGAGCAGTTCTTC. Residues: CSTHLAGTGHGEQFF.

This clonotype was seen repeatedly, ten times or more. The chain is built from TRBV7-2 and TRBJ1-5, with D possibly matching TRBD1 (5 bases). The CDR3 sequence is 14 residues long. Trimming pared 5 bases from V and 3 bases from J, leaving 11 bases between. Germline CDR1 reads SGHTA; CDR2 reads FQGNSA. The CDR3 nucleotides read TGTGCCAGCAGCCCGGACAAGCCCAATCAGCCCCAGCATTTT. It is translated as CASSPDKPNQPQHF. The whole variable domain, remainder taken from reference TRBV7-2 and TRBJ1-5, is GAGVSQSPSNKVTEKGKDVELRCDPISGHTALYWYRQSLGQGLEFLIYFQGNSAPDKSGLPSDRFSAERTGGSVSTLTIQRTQQEDSAVYLCASSPDKPNQPQHFGDGTRLSIL.

The table lists this clonotype with many counts. V usage is TRBV12-3 or TRBV12-4 and J usage is TRBJ2-3; 9 bases are shared with TRBD2. Trimming at V came to 5 bases and at J to 2 bases, leaving 5 bases not matched to a gene. This CDR3 comprises 15 residues. CDR3 region: CASSATSGYTDTQYF. DNA of the CDR3: TGTGCCAGCAGTGCGACTAGCGGTTACACAGATACGCAGTATTTT.

This clonotype has a handful of counts. This chain connects TRBV4-3 to TRBJ2-5; D call uncertain. CDR1 and CDR2 (germline): LGHNA, YSLEER. The germline V and J ends were trimmed by 0 bases and 4 bases, with 9 bases remaining between them. This CDR3 has 14 residues. CDR3 DNA: TGCGCCAGCAGCCAAGACCCGGTAGGAGAGACCCAGTACTTC. Translation: CASSQDPVGETQYF.

At least ten counts were recorded for this clonotype. This rearrangement joins TRBV20-1 to TRBJ1-1; tentatively, D is TRBD1 (5 bases). CDR1 is DFQATT, CDR2 SNEGSKA, per germline (reference sequence). V lost 6 bases and J 2 bases, leaving 13 bases between the germline ends. The CDR3 is made up of 13 amino acids. The chain's CDR3 is CSAHGGVNTEAFF. DNA for the CDR3: TGCAGTGCCCATGGGGGGGTTAACACTGAAGCTTTCTTT.

Ten or more counts support this clonotype. The chain couples TRBV15 to TRBJ1-5; D unclear. Germline V lookup: CDR1 LNHNV, CDR2 YYDKDF (reference sequence). The germline V and J ends were trimmed by 0 bases and 7 bases, with 7 bases remaining between them. The CDR3 runs to 13 residues. The CDR3 bases are TGTGCCACCAGCAGAGATAACGGACAGCCCCAGCATTTT. It encodes CATSRDNGQPQHF. Filled out from reference TRBV15 and TRBJ1-5, the complete variable domain reads DAMVIQNPRYQVTQFGKPVTLSCSQTLNHNVMYWYQQKSSQAPKLLFHYYDKDFNNEADTPDNFQSRRPNTSFCFLDIRSPGLGDTAMYLCATSRDNGQPQHFGDGTRLSIL.

This clonotype has more than one count but fewer than ten. The V gene is TRBV10-3, the J gene TRBJ2-2, with D possibly TRBD1 on 5 matching bases. The CDR3 sequence is 15 residues long. V gave up 0 bases and J gave up 3 bases, with 8 bases separating them. Germline V CDR1 and CDR2: ENHRY, SYGVKD. The CDR3 region has the DNA TGTGCCATCAGTGAGTCGAAACAGGACACCGGGGAGCTGTTTTTT. Protein: CAISESKQDTGELFF.

In its sample, this clonotype was seen many times. The J gene is TRBJ2-5, the V gene TRBV7-6; D possibly corresponds to TRBD1 (6 bases). Per the germline V gene, CDR1 is SGHVS and CDR2 is FNYEAQ. Between the trimmed V and J ends, which lost 5 bases and 3 bases, there was a span of 19 bases. The CDR3 is made up of 16 amino acids. CDR3 nucleotide sequence: TGTGCCAGCAGCGAACAGGCAGGGGAAAATGAAGAGACCCAGTACTTC. The encoded protein is CASSEQAGENEETQYF.

This clonotype was detected ten times or more. The genes are TRBV12-3 or TRBV12-4 and TRBJ1-5, with D perhaps TRBD1 (6 bases). V was trimmed by 1 base and J by 1 base, leaving 8 bases between them. The CDR3 totals 15 residues. The CDR3 spells CASSLVTGSNQPQHF. The CDR3 coding sequence is TGTGCCAGCAGTTTAGTAACAGGGAGCAATCAGCCCCAGCATTTT.

This clonotype was seen more than once but under ten times. This chain connects TRBV11-2 to TRBJ1-2, with a weak D call TRBD1 (6 bases). CDR1 and CDR2 from the germline V gene are SGHAT and FQNNGV. The CDR3 loop spans 15 amino acids. V was cut by 5 bases and J by 7 bases, with 20 bases left in between. CDR3 loop: CASSIAWGPGRGYTF. The CDR3 DNA reads as TGTGCCAGCAGCATCGCGTGGGGGCCAGGGCGTGGCTACACCTTC.

This clonotype was found many times. The germline gene is not matched at one end of the junction; a read error may be the cause. The chain joins TRBV12-3 or TRBV12-4 to TRBJ1-2; 7 bases match TRBD1. This CDR3 has 13 residues. The CDR3 protein is CASRLGGDYGYTF. CDR3 nucleotide sequence: TGTGCCAGCAGATTAGGGGGCGACTATGGCTACACCTTC.

This clonotype was recorded at least ten times. The J gene is TRBJ2-3, the V gene TRBV12-3 or TRBV12-4; D remains unclear. The CDR3 length is 14 residues. Trimming took 2 bases from V and 2 from J, leaving 8 bases between them. The CDR3 DNA reads TGTGCCAGCAGTTTAAGGCAGCTCACAGATACGCAGTATTTT. This gives the protein CASSLRQLTDTQYF.

This clonotype has ten or more counts. This chain connects TRBV11-1 to TRBJ2-3; 9 positions match TRBD1. Trimming cost V 6 bases and J 3 bases; bases outside gene matches: 19. CDR1 and CDR2 (germline): SGHAT, FQDESV (reference sequence). The CDR3 is 19 amino acids. As DNA, the CDR3 is TGTGCCAGCAGTCGTCCGGGACAGGGTCTCCCAGGGGCAACAGATACGCAGTATTTT. Amino acid sequence: CASSRPGQGLPGATDTQYF.